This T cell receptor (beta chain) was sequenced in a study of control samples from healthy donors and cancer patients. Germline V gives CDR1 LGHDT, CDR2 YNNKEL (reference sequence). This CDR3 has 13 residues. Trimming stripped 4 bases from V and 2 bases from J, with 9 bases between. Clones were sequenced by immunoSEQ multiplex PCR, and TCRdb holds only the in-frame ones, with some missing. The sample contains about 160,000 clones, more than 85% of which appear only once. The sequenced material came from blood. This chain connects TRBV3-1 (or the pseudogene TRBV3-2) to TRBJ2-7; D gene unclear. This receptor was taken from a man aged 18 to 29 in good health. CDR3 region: CASSPATAYEQYF. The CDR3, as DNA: TGTGCCAGCAGCCCGGCCACTGCCTACGAGCAGTACTTC.